This T cell receptor (beta chain) was observed in a study of CD8 T cells in ankylosing spondylitis. Whole-study findings and limits: It was reported that disease-linked clones were significantly enriched in matched ankylosing spondylitis synovial fluid. Existing reports had already noted some motif variants in reactive arthritis synovial fluid and blood. It appeared that ankylosing spondylitis blood was characterized by a TCR beta motif of under ten highly homologous variants.

V lost 6 bases to trimming and J lost 5 bases, with 10 bases between them. CDR1 is SQVTM and CDR2 is ANQGSEA in the germline V gene. The CDR3 has 11 amino acids. Making the TCR beta libraries involved quantitative 5'-RACE with molecular barcodes. TCRdb re-derived calls from the 5' RACE reads in MiXCR, one entry per CDR3 protein. This table has 470,000 or so distinct CDR3 sequences, about 25% appearing once. Concerning this clonotype itself: What it binds is unknown.

This TCR derives from a male donor with ankylosing spondylitis. The rearrangement joins TRBV29-1 to TRBJ1-1, with D unresolved. Sequenced input: blood, either unsorted or a sorted T cell fraction (not recorded which). The DNA of the CDR3 is TGCAGCGTCGGGGAGGAGACTGAAGCTTTCTTT. Its translation is CSVGEETEAFF.